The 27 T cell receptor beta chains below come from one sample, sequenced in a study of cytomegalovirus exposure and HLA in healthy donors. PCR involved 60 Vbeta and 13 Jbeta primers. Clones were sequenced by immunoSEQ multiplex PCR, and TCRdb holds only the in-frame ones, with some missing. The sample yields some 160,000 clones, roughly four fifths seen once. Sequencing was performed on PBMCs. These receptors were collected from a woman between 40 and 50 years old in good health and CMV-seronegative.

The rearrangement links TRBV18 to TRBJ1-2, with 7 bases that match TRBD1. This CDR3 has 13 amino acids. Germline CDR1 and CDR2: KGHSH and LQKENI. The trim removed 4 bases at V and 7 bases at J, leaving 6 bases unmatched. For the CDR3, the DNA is TGTGCCAGCTCACTGGGACAGATCCCTGGCTACACCTTC. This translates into CASSLGQIPGYTF.

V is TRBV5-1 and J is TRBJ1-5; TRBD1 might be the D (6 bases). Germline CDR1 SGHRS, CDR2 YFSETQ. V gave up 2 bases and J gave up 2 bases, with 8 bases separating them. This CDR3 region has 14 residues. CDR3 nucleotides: TGCGCCAGCAGCTTCTCAGGGGGCAATCAGCCCCAGCATTTT. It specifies CASSFSGGNQPQHF.

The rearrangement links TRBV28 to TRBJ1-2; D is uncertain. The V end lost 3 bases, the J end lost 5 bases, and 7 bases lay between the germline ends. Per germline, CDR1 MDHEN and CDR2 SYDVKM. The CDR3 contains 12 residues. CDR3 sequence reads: CASSFGIYGYTF. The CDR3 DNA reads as TGTGCCAGCAGTTTCGGGATTTATGGCTACACCTTC.

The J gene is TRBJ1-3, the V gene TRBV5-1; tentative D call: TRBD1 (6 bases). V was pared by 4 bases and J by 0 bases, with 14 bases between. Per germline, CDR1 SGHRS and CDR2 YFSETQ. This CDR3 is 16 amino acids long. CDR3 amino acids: CASSPWTASSGNTIYF. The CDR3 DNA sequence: TGCGCCAGCAGCCCTTGGACAGCTAGCTCTGGAAACACCATATATTTT.

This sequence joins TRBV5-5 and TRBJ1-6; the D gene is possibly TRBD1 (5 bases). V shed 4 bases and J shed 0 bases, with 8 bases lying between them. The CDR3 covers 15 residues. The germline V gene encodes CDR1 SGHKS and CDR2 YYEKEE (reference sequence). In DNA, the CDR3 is TGTGCCAGCAGCCGACAGAGCTCCTATAATTCACCCCTCCACTTT. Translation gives CASSRQSSYNSPLHF.

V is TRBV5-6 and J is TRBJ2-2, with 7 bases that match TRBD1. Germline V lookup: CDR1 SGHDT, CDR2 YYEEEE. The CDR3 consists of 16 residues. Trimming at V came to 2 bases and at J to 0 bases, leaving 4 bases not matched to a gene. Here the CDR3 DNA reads TGTGCCAGCAGCTTCAGGCAGGGGGCGAACACCGGGGAGCTGTTTTTT. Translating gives CASSFRQGANTGELFF.

This CDR3 reads CASSDRGDDEQYF. The CDR3 bases are TGTGCCAGTAGCGACAGGGGAGATGACGAGCAGTACTTC. V and J are TRBV19 and TRBJ2-7, with 8 bases identical to TRBD1. CDR1 is LNHDA, CDR2 SQIVND, per germline (reference sequence). The V segment lost 6 bases and the J segment 5 bases; nucleotides outside the gene matches: 6. The CDR3 is 13 residues long.

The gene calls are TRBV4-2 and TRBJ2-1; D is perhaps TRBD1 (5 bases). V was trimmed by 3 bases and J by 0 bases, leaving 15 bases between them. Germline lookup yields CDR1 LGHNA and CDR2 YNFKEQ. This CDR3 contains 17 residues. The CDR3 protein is CASSQEVGQSSYNEQFF. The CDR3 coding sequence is TGTGCCAGCAGCCAGGAAGTGGGGCAGAGCTCCTACAATGAGCAGTTCTTC.

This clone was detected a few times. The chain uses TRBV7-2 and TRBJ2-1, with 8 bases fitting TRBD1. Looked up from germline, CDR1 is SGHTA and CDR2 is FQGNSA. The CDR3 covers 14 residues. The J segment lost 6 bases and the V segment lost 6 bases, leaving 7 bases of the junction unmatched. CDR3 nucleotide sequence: TGTGCCAGCAGAAGGACAGGGCGGACCAATGAGCAGTTCTTC. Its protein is CASRRTGRTNEQFF.

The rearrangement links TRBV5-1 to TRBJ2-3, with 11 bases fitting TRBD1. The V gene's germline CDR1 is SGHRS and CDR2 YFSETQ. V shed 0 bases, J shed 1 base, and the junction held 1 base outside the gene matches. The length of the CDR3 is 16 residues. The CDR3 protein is CASSLVGQGGTDTQYF. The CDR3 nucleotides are TGCGCCAGCAGCTTGGTGGGACAGGGGGGCACAGATACGCAGTATTTT.

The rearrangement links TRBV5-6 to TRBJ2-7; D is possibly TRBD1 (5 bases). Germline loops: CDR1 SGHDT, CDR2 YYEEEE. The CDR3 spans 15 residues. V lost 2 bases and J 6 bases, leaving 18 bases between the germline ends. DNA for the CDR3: TGTGCCAGCAGCTTCCCACAGGCCGCCTATATCGAGCAGTACTTC. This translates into CASSFPQAAYIEQYF.

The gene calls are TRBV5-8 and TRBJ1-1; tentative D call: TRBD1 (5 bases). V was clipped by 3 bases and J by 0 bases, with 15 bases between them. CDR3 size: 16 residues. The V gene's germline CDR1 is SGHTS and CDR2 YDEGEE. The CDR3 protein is CASSSDSFQMNTEAFF. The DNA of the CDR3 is TGTGCCAGCAGCTCAGACAGCTTTCAAATGAACACTGAAGCTTTCTTT.

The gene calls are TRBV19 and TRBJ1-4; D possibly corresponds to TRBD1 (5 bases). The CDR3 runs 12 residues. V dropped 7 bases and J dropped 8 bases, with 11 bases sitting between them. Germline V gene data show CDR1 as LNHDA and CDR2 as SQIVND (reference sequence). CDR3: CASTGGTEKLFF. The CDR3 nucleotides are TGTGCCAGTACGGGAGGGACCGAAAAACTGTTTTTT.

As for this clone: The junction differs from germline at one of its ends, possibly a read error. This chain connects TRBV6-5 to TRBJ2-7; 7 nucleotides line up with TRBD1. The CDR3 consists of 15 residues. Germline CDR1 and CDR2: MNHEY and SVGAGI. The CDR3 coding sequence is TGTGCCAGCAGTTACTCGGGGACAGCCCACTACGAGCAGTGCTTC. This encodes CASSYSGTAHYEQCF.

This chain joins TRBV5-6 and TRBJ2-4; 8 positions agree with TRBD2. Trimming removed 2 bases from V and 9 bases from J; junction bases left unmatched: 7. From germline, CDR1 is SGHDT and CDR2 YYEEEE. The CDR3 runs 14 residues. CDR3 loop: CASSLKGLESIQYF. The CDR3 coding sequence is TGTGCCAGCAGCTTAAAGGGACTAGAGAGCATTCAGTACTTC.

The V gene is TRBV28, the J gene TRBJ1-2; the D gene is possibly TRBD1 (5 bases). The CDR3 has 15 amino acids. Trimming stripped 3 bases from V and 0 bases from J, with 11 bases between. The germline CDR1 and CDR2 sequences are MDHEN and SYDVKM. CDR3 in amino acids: CASSLVQGANYGYTF. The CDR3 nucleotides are TGTGCCAGCAGTTTGGTTCAGGGCGCTAACTATGGCTACACCTTC.

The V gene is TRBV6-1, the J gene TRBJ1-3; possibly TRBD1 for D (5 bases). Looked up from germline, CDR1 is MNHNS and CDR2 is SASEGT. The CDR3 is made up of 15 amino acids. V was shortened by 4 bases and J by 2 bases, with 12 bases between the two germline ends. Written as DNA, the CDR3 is TGTGCCAGCAGTGTGGAAGGGGAAACTGGAAACACCATATATTTT. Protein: CASSVEGETGNTIYF.

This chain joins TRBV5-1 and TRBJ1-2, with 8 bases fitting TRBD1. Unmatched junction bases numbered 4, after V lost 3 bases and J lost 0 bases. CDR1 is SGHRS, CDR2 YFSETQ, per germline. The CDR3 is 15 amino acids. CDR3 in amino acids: CASSSLTGANYGYTF. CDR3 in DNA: TGCGCCAGCAGCTCCCTGACAGGGGCTAACTATGGCTACACCTTC.

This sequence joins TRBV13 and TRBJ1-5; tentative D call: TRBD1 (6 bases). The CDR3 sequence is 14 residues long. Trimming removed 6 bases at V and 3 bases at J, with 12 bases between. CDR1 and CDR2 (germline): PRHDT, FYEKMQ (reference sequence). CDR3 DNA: TGTGCCAGCAGTTTGGGACAAATCAATCAGCCCCAGCATTTT. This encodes CASSLGQINQPQHF.

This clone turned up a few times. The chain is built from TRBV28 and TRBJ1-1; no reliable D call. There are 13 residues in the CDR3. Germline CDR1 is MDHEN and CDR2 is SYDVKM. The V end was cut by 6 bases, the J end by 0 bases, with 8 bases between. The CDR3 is CASRGGMNTEAFF. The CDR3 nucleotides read TGTGCCAGCAGGGGAGGAATGAACACTGAAGCTTTCTTT.

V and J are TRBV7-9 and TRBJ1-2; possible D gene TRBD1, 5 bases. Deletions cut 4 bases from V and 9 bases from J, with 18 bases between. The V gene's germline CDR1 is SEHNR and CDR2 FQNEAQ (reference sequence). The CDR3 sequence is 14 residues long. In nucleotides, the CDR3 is TGTGCCAGCAGCTCCGAAGGGGCGTTCGGACGCTACACCTTC. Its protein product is CASSSEGAFGRYTF.

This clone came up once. The CDR3 nucleotides read TGTGCCAGCAGCCAACCGGGTCCTTTAACCTACGAGCAGTACTTC. Protein: CASSQPGPLTYEQYF. The V and J genes are TRBV7-9 and TRBJ2-7; D not resolved. V shed 5 bases and J shed 2 bases, with 16 bases lying between them. The V gene's germline CDR1 is SEHNR and CDR2 FQNEAQ (reference sequence). CDR3 length: 15 residues.

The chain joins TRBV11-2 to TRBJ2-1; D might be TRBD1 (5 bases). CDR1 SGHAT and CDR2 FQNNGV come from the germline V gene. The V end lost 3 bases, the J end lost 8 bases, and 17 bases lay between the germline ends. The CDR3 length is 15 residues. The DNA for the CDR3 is TGTGCCAGCAGCTTTGGGGCCTCTATGTGGGATGAGCAGTTCTTC. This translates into CASSFGASMWDEQFF.

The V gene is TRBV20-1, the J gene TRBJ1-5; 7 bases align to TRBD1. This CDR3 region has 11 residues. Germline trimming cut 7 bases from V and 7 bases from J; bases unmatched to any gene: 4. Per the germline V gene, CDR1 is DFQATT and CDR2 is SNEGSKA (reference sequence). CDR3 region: CSGSGGQPQHF. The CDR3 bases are TGCAGTGGATCAGGGGGGCAGCCCCAGCATTTT.

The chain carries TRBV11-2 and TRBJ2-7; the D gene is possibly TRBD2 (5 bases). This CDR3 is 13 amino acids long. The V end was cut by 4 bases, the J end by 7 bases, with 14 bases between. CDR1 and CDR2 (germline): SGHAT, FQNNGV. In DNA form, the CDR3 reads TGTGCCAGCAGCTCCCCGCTCGAGGGAGAGCAGTACTTC. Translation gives CASSSPLEGEQYF.

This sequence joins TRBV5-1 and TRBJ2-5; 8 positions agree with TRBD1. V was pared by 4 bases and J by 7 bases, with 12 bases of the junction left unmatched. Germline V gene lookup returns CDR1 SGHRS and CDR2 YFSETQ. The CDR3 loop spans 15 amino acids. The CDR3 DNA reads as TGCGCCAGCAGCCCGTCGGACAGGGCCCCCGTGACCCAGTACTTC. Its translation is CASSPSDRAPVTQYF. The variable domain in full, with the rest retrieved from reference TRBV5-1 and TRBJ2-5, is KAGVTQTPRYLIKTRGQQVTLSCSPISGHRSVSWYQQTPGQGLQFLFEYFSETQRNKGNFPGRFSGRQFSNSRSEMNVSTLELGDSALYLCASSPSDRAPVTQYFGPGTRLLVL.

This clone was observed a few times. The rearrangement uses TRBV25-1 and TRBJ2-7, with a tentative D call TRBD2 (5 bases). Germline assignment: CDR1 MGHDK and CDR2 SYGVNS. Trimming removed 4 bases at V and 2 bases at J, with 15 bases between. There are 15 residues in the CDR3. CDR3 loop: CASSALSGPPYEQYF. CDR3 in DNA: TGTGCCAGCAGTGCTTTAAGCGGACCTCCCTACGAGCAGTACTTC.